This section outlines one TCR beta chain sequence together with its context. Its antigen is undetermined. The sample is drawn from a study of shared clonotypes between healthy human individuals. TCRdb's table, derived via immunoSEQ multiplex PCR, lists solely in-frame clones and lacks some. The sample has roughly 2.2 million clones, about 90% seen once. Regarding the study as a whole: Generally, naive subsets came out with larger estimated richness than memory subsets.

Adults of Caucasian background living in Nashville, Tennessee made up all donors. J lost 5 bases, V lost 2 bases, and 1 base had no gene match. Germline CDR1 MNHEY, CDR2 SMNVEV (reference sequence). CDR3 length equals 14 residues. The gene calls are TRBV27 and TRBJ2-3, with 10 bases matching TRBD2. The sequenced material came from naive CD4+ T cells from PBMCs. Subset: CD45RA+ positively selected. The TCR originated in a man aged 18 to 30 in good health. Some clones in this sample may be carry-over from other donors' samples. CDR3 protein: CASSLRLAGDTQYF. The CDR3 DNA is TGTGCCAGCAGTTTACGACTAGCGGGAGATACGCAGTATTTT.